The 5 T cell receptor beta chains given below trace back to one sample, sequenced in a study of CD8+CD57+ T cells in acquired aplastic anemia. TCR beta VDJ and CDR3 profiling used genomic DNA as template. TCRdb independently ran MiXCR on the reads; one entry per CDR3 protein. Here the sample spans some 280,000 distinct CDR3 sequences, approximately 56% being singletons. Sample: sorted CD4+, CD8+, or CD8+CD57+ T cells (not recorded which) from PBMCs. These receptors all stem from a human donor with severe aplastic anemia or a healthy control (not recorded which).

This clonotype occurred many times. The chain uses TRBV30 and TRBJ2-5, with 11 bases matching TRBD1. The CDR3 consists of 14 residues. V trimming: 4 bases; J trimming: 2 bases; junction bases outside the gene matches: 3. CDR1 is GTSNPN, CDR2 SVGIG, per germline (reference sequence). CDR3 sequence reads: CAWNRDRGQETQYF. CDR3 coding DNA: TGTGCCTGGAACCGGGACAGGGGGCAAGAGACCCAGTACTTC.

This clonotype appeared a few times. This chain connects TRBV20-1 to TRBJ1-5, with D maybe TRBD1 (6 bases). Germline assignment: CDR1 DFQATT and CDR2 SNEGSKA (reference sequence). The CDR3 is 14 residues long. V lost 6 bases and J 0 bases, leaving 12 bases between the germline ends. DNA of the CDR3: TGCAGTGCAAACAGGGCAGATAGCAATCAGCCCCAGCATTTT. This encodes CSANRADSNQPQHF.

In the case of this clonotype: One junction end does not reproduce the germline sequence, and a read error may be involved. CDR3: CASSLGRGRRMNTEAFF. The CDR3, as DNA: TGTGCCAGCAGTTTAGGGCGGGGCAGGCGGATGAACACTGAAGCTTTCTTT. The V call is TRBV7-2, the J call TRBJ1-1; a possible D gene is TRBD1 (5 bases). Germline V gene sequence: CDR1 SGHTA, CDR2 FQGNSA. The CDR3 runs 17 residues. Filled out from reference TRBV7-2 and TRBJ1-1, the complete variable domain reads GAGVSQSPSNKVTEKGKDVELRCDPISGHTALYWYRQSLGQGLEFLIYFQGNSAPDKSGLPSDRFSAERTGGSVSTLTIQRTQQEDSAVYLCASSLGRGRRMNTEAFFGQGTRLTVV.

In this sample, this clonotype turned up a few times. The V gene is TRBV15, the J gene TRBJ1-2; weak D call: TRBD1 (5 bases). This CDR3 comprises 16 residues. Per germline, CDR1 LNHNV and CDR2 YYDKDF (reference sequence). The germline V and J ends were trimmed by 3 bases and 8 bases, with 22 bases remaining between them. The CDR3 DNA sequence: TGTGCCACCAGCAGGGCTCTGGACACCCAAACCCCAGGCTACACCTTC. It encodes CATSRALDTQTPGYTF.

V and J are TRBV19 and TRBJ1-2; perhaps TRBD1 as D (6 bases). The V gene lost 4 bases and the J gene lost 8 bases, with 14 bases spanning the gap. The germline V gene has CDR1 LNHDA and CDR2 SQIVND (reference sequence). The CDR3 spans 13 residues. Here the CDR3 reads CASSTQTGNGYTF. The CDR3 nucleotides are TGTGCCAGTAGTACGCAGACAGGAAACGGCTACACCTTC.